The present entry profiles one TCR beta chain with its context. What this receptor recognizes is not known. No base quality information exists; no much larger clone differs at one position. The cohort consisted of approximately 690 healthy bone marrow donors. All cohort members were sampled while nominally healthy, although unrecorded immune exposures were likely present. The donor was CMV seronegative and was included in the group of under 450 seronegative cohort members. Every donor gave a peripheral blood sample, and the peripheral blood mononuclear cells from that sample were used for TCR beta sequencing. Genomic DNA extraction from the blood cell samples was performed with the Qiagen DNeasy Blood Extraction Kit. The data derive from a study of cytomegalovirus exposure and HLA in healthy donors (TCRdb year 2017). About the full investigation: According to an earlier analysis of 587 of the donors, 150 million to 200 million T cells yielded roughly 110 million unique TCR beta sequences and about 300 Gb of sequence data. An early release that covered roughly 600 HLA-typed donors contained approximately 300 gigabases of sequencing data and around 80 million unique TCR sequences. Among the roughly 400 genotyped donors, under 90% belonged to the genetic ancestry cluster associated with self-reported Caucasian donors. The study aimed to test whether signatures of past pathogen exposure could be identified by cataloging public T cell receptors. The T cell repertoires of some 700 subjects were profiled by immunosequencing and related to cytomegalovirus serostatus. A separate validation cohort of over 95 different subjects was used in addition to the approximately 670-subject first cohort. The study combined high-throughput TCR immunosequencing, statistical association of individual TCRs with disease status, and machine learning to predict cytomegalovirus infection status. A later analysis re-analyzed previously published TCR beta repertoires from 600 to 850 donors and added high-resolution HLA genotyping to study TCR occurrence patterns. Rather than using new phenotypic data, the later analysis identified candidate immune exposures from TCR beta sequences and from how often those sequences occurred across donors. An earlier analysis of 500 to 650 of the donors applied high-throughput TCR beta sequencing to assess whether each TCR beta V gene segment acted as functional or pseudogenic. Donor age, sex, ethnicity and CMV serostatus were collected together with the repertoire data. Genome-wide SNP genotypes for about three fifths of the roughly 670 donors were used in a later genetic analysis, which treated that subset as a discovery cohort. All discovery cohort repertoires had been generated on a single sequencing platform. Both class I and class II loci were covered by HLA typing, at four-digit resolution. Typing coverage differed by locus: A, B, C, DRB1 and DQB1 were typed in roughly 629-630 donors, DQA1 in about 500, DPA1 in approximately 600, and DPB1 in just under 490. About 5 DR-DQ haplotypes were handled as single units for association and clustering, since linkage in the cohort was strong. On average, 235,054 unique TCR beta nucleotide sequences were sequenced per donor among fewer than 500 genotyped donors of the cohort, with 15% to 20% of those sequences being non-productive. General conclusions and limits of the study: Assigning TCR associations to individual alleles was difficult when HLA alleles, especially DR and DQ, strongly co-occurred. A later analysis reported that several top co-occurrence clusters appeared linked to parvovirus B19, influenza, CMV and Epstein-Barr virus. The classifier was reported to diagnose cytomegalovirus status with high specificity and sensitivity in both the original cohort and the validation cohort. Most TCR sequences were observed very rarely across donors, whereas some public TCRs were present in many individuals. A later analysis found that HLA-associated TCR beta chains were more clonally expanded and had lower generation probabilities than equally common non-associated chains. A few of the identified cytomegalovirus-associated TCR beta chains were confirmed in vitro to be specific for cytomegalovirus antigens. Most CMV-associated TCR beta chains appeared to be HLA-restricted in a later analysis, and the HLA associations seemed to be driven largely by CMV exposure. In a later analysis, the rate of TCR association differed among HLA loci, with DRB1 alleles having the most associated TCRs and HLA-C alleles having the fewest. Specific HLA alleles were associated with over 15,000 TCR beta sequences at a false discovery rate of 0.05 in a later analysis. In an earlier analysis of about 600 of the donors, most TCR beta V segments appeared in productive rearrangements about 87% or about 30% of the time, broadly matching IMGT annotations. Because some donors lacked HLA typing at each locus, the association tests relied only on the typed subset. The earlier analysis of fewer than 750 of the donors excluded around 17 rarely observed V segments, including chromosome 9 orphons, because counts were too low. It was suggested by the authors that the approach could potentially be generalized to other disease states and immunological phenotypes. Sequencing depth was assumed to be roughly uniform across donors in the presence/absence analyses, though that assumption may not hold. In this cohort, only TCR beta chains were sequenced, and detectable features were limited by the absence of alpha or paired-chain data. Some IMGT-functional V segments, including TRBV6-2 and TRBV6-3, could not be distinguished by the 87-base-pair reads and were therefore excluded. A cluster of highly shared sequence variants was judged likely to be a technical artifact of the sequencing pipeline. V-gene and J-gene trimming of TCR beta chains was associated with a missense DCLRE1C variant in a later genetic analysis, and the association was replicated in an independent cohort. CMV serostatus was the only immune exposure information available for the cohort. Linkage disequilibrium might explain the correlated functional status among segregating V segments, but an unknown experimental factor could not be ruled out. According to a later genetic analysis, donors in an Asian-associated ancestry cluster had fewer N-insertions in productive TCRs than the roughly 700-donor mean. A further reported finding was that TCR beta sequences accurately predicted the HLA-A and HLA-B alleles for most subjects in the first cohort. The study gave a list of under 200 TCR beta chains associated with cytomegalovirus.

Via the germline V gene (reference sequence), CDR1 is SEHNR and CDR2 FQNEAQ. The CDR3, from cysteine to phenylalanine, totals 14 residues. Only the CDR3 DNA is retained, 42 bases long and in frame from the first base. A distance of 12 bases separates the germline ends of V and J, which lose 4 bases and 3 bases respectively. The library was made by the immunoSEQ multiplex PCR assay. For the multiplex PCR, a mixture combining 60 forward primers for TCR Vbeta segments and 13 reverse primers for TCR Jbeta segments was used. A multiplex PCR assay on genomic DNA amplified the CDR3 region of rearranged TCR beta genes. On the Illumina HiSeq System, the amplified TCR beta libraries were sequenced as 87-base-pair reads. The paper's data handling went like this. Across the 670 or so repertoires, a later analysis counted tens of millions of unique TCR beta chains, around 11 million of which were shared by at least two donors. A nearest-neighbor algorithm error-corrected the raw reads and collapsed the reads into unique sequences, merging closely related sequences to remove PCR and sequencing errors. V, D and J gene segments were assigned by aligning CDR3 sequences to IMGT reference sequences. Each retained sequence needed at least a six-nucleotide match to both a V gene segment and a J gene segment. Rearrangements were called productive when the CDR3 lacked stop codons and stayed in frame with V and J; all others were non-productive. CDR3 was defined by IMGT convention, running from the second conserved V-encoded cysteine to the conserved J-encoded phenylalanine. Sequences without an unambiguous match to a single V gene segment were excluded from the earlier analysis of 450 to 650 of the donors. In an earlier analysis of some 590 of the donors, a V segment was called functional when productive rearrangements were above 56.7%, and segregating when the standard deviation between donors exceeded 5%. A statistical classification framework was developed to diagnose cytomegalovirus status using the catalog of TCR beta chain sequences. V and J gene assignment, in a later analysis, came from comparing TCR nucleotide sequences with IMGT/GENE-DB human TR gene sequences. The TCRdist pipeline was used in a later analysis to assign CDR3 sequences and most-parsimonious VDJ recombination scenarios. In a later analysis, each TCR beta chain was defined by its CDR3 amino acid sequence together with its V-gene family, and reads without a unique V-gene family were excluded. To address suspected cross-contamination and a sequencing artifact, a later analysis removed 592 highly shared, low-generation-probability nucleotide sequences. A later analysis calculated a clonal expansion index for each public chain from normalized within-repertoire ranks of inferred template counts. In a later analysis, generation probabilities were computed using a VDJ recombination model fitted to out-of-frame rearrangements, and the results were checked against IGoR. A later analysis scored TCR-TCR, TCR-HLA and TCR-CMV co-occurrence with hypergeometric tests, applying a repertoire-size bias correction to TCR pairs. A later analysis estimated false discovery rates by permuting HLA or CMV assignments 20 times. In a later analysis, co-occurring TCRs were grouped with DBSCAN, and TCRdist sequence similarity was added when clustering was performed within HLA-allele-positive subsets. For co-occurrence clustering, repertoires with fewer than 30,000 or more than 120,000 public chains were excluded, along with five repertoires with anomalous nucleotide sharing. Held by TCRdb, this immuneACCESS table contains in-frame sequences only and omits some clones. Under half of the omission traces to an unresolved V gene where checked; the cause of the rest is unknown. The DNA was the basis for D and trimming; V, J and clone size are from that table. This sample lists some 80,000 clones; more than 75% were detected once. Approximately 3.4% of the sample is in the top ten clones.

The sequence links TRBV7-9 to TRBJ1-2; 5 matching bases give a weak D call of TRBD1. The source is a man aged 35-49 years in good health and CMV-seronegative. The sequencing sample was made of PBMCs. The DNA sequence reads TGTGCCAGCAGCTCCCTACCCAGGGACTATGGCTACACCTTC. Its product reads: CASSSLPRDYGYTF.